This T cell receptor beta chain came from a study of regulatory T cells in long-lasting Graves disease. Sample time point: newly diagnosed GD, antithyroid drugs for less than 3 months. With RNA extracted from PBMCs as input, the TCR library was made. This clonotype showed up many times. V lost 2 bases, J lost 2 bases, and 15 bases lay in between. Germline CDR1 KGHSH, CDR2 LQKENI. The CDR3 is 16 amino acids. To make TCR beta libraries, researchers used iRepertoire HTBI primers and Arm-PCR of CDR3 regions. One entry per CDR3 protein results from TCRdb running MiXCR on the multiplex PCR reads. This sample has about 530,000 distinct CDR3 sequences, with approximately 16% found just once. These sequences were also reported in another study, on T cells in Graves' hyperthyroidism and ophthalmopathy.

The material was peripheral blood mononuclear cells (PBMCs), obtained at new diagnosis, from a patient treated with antithyroid drugs. This rearrangement joins TRBV18 to TRBJ1-1; no clear D gene. The TCR comes from a woman aged 35-60 years with Graves disease. CDR3 region: CASSPIPEQFNTEAFF. The CDR3 nucleotides are TGTGCCAGCTCACCAATCCCCGAACAGTTTAACACTGAAGCTTTCTTT. The full variable domain, with the rest looked up from reference TRBV18 and TRBJ1-1, is NAGVMQNPRHLVRRRGQEARLRCSPMKGHSHVYWYRQLPEEGLKFMVYLQKENIIDESGMPKERFSAEFPKEGPSILRIQQVVRGDSAAYFCASSPIPEQFNTEAFFGQGTRLTVV.